What follows are 25 T cell receptor beta chains derived from one specimen sequenced in a study of blood T cell repertoires in COVID-19. Here immunoSEQ multiplex PCR was the method, and the copy in TCRdb shows in-frame clones only, minus some. Of 72,000 or so clones in the sample, roughly three quarters were seen once. Sequencing input: peripheral blood. The receptor source for this set is a human donor in a cohort sampled during active COVID-19.

This chain connects TRBV4-3 to TRBJ1-2; 12 bases are a match to TRBD1. This CDR3 comprises 16 residues. Germline CDR1 reads LGHNA; CDR2 reads YSLEER. V shed 0 bases and J 4 bases; nucleotides not matched to a gene: 3. The CDR3 protein is CASSQDGGQGAYGYTF. The CDR3 DNA is TGCGCCAGCAGCCAAGACGGGGGACAGGGGGCCTATGGCTACACCTTC.

This clone was counted between two and nine times. The genes are TRBV5-6 and TRBJ2-7; 8 bases fit TRBD2. The CDR3 contains 15 residues. The V segment lost 5 bases and the J segment 3 bases; nucleotides outside the gene matches: 10. CDR1 and CDR2 from the germline V gene are SGHDT and YYEEEE. The chain's CDR3 is CASSEFSGMLYEQYF. CDR3 nucleotides: TGTGCCAGCAGTGAGTTTAGCGGGATGCTCTACGAGCAGTACTTC.

This clone occurred a few times. This chain links TRBV7-9 with TRBJ1-6, with D possibly being TRBD1 (6 bases). CDR1 and CDR2 from the germline V gene are SEHNR and FQNEAQ (reference sequence). V was shortened by 3 bases and J by 8 bases, with 23 bases between the two germline ends. The CDR3 totals 18 residues. This CDR3 reads CASSFTYPGQGLDSPLHF. The DNA of the CDR3 is TGTGCCAGCAGCTTTACCTACCCCGGGCAGGGGTTAGATTCACCCCTCCACTTT.

This chain uses TRBV30 with TRBJ1-6; a weak D match, TRBD1 (6 bases). This CDR3 is built from 15 residues. The V gene lost 5 bases and the J gene lost 9 bases, with 20 bases spanning the gap. Germline V gene lookup returns CDR1 GTSNPN and CDR2 SVGIG (reference sequence). The CDR3 protein is CAWSPQGRASSPLHF. The CDR3, as DNA: TGTGCCTGGTCCCCCCAGGGGAGGGCTAGTTCACCCCTCCACTTT.

This chain uses TRBV5-1 with TRBJ2-7, with a tentative D call TRBD1 (5 bases). Germline-derived CDR1 and CDR2 are SGHRS and YFSETQ. CDR3 length equals 14 residues. The germline V and J ends were trimmed by 0 bases and 4 bases, with 11 bases remaining between them. CDR3 protein: CASSLDRSKYEQYF. The CDR3 bases are TGCGCCAGCAGCTTGGACAGGTCAAAATACGAGCAGTACTTC.

DNA of the CDR3: TGTGCCAGCAGTCCCGGGTGGGGGGAAACTAATGAAAAACTGTTTTTT. Translation: CASSPGWGETNEKLFF. The chain employs TRBV27 and TRBJ1-4, with D perhaps TRBD1 (5 bases). V lost 5 bases and J lost 1, with 14 bases in between. The CDR3 runs to 16 residues. The germline V gene has CDR1 MNHEY and CDR2 SMNVEV (reference sequence).

The chain has TRBV24-1 and TRBJ1-2; the D gene is possibly TRBD1 (5 bases). Germline V gene sequence: CDR1 KGHDR, CDR2 SFDVKD. Trimming removed 0 bases at V and 4 bases at J, with 11 bases between. The CDR3 extends over 15 amino acids. This CDR3 reads CATSDLWGPSYGYTF. DNA for the CDR3: TGTGCCACCAGTGATTTGTGGGGCCCAAGCTATGGCTACACCTTC.

The chain has TRBV7-2 and TRBJ1-2, with 10 bases that match TRBD1. The junction had 3 bases not matched to a gene; V was cut back by 2 bases and J by 0 bases. Looked up from germline, CDR1 is SGHTA and CDR2 is FQGNSA. The CDR3 covers 16 residues. CDR3 residues: CASSLPGQGANYGYTF. CDR3 nucleotides: TGTGCCAGCAGCTTACCCGGACAGGGGGCTAACTATGGCTACACCTTC.

This chain uses TRBV7-2 with TRBJ1-2; 9 bases fit TRBD1. Trimming at V came to 5 bases and at J to 5 bases, leaving 6 bases not matched to a gene. The germline V gene encodes CDR1 SGHTA and CDR2 FQGNSA. CDR3 size: 14 residues. The CDR3 sequence is CASSPGTGRYGYTF. DNA for the CDR3: TGTGCCAGCAGCCCGGGGACAGGGCGGTATGGCTACACCTTC.

The chain is built from TRBV6-5 and TRBJ1-6, with D possibly being TRBD1 (5 bases). The germline CDR1 and CDR2 sequences are MNHEY and SVGAGI. The CDR3 covers 13 residues. The V end lost 7 bases, the J end lost 6 bases, and 10 bases lay between the germline ends. This CDR3 reads CASKEGPNSPLHF. The CDR3 DNA follows: TGTGCCAGCAAGGAGGGGCCTAATTCACCCCTCCACTTT.

This chain connects TRBV4-3 to TRBJ2-3; 7 positions agree with TRBD2. J gave up 3 bases and V 4 bases, and 4 bases lay outside the gene matches. Germline CDR1 LGHNA, CDR2 YSLEER. The CDR3 spans 14 residues. The CDR3 sequence is CASSPWGGTDTQYF. CDR3 DNA: TGCGCCAGCAGCCCCTGGGGGGGAACAGATACGCAGTATTTT.

J is TRBJ2-7 and V is TRBV30; D is perhaps TRBD2 (6 bases). The CDR3 length is 12 residues. CDR1 and CDR2 from the germline V gene are GTSNPN and SVGIG (reference sequence). V was clipped by 3 bases and J by 7 bases, with 13 bases between them. CDR3 sequence reads: CAWSLGTPEQYF. Written as DNA, the CDR3 is TGTGCCTGGAGCCTCGGGACTCCAGAGCAGTACTTC.

CDR3: CAIRSGGAPYEQYF. As DNA, the CDR3 is TGTGCCATCAGGAGTGGGGGGGCTCCGTACGAGCAGTACTTC. The chain joins TRBV10-3 to TRBJ2-7; D is possibly TRBD2 (7 bases). The length of the CDR3 is 14 residues. The V gene lost 6 bases and the J gene lost 4 bases, with 16 bases spanning the gap. In germline, CDR1 is ENHRY, CDR2 SYGVKD.

This clone was found once. The rearrangement links TRBV11-3 to TRBJ2-3, with D tentatively TRBD1 (6 bases). The germline V and J ends were trimmed by 2 bases and 4 bases, with 10 bases remaining between them. Germline lookup yields CDR1 SGHNT and CDR2 YENEEA. The CDR3 loop spans 14 amino acids. CDR3 sequence: CASSLSGVADTQYF. The CDR3 coding sequence is TGTGCCAGCAGCTTATCAGGGGTAGCAGATACGCAGTATTTT.

V gene TRBV18 combines with J gene TRBJ2-7; a possible D gene is TRBD2 (6 bases). Trimming shortened V by 3 bases and J by 2 bases, and 17 bases separated the two germline ends. Per the germline V gene, CDR1 is KGHSH and CDR2 is LQKENI. This CDR3 contains 16 residues. Here the CDR3 DNA reads TGTGCCAGCTCACCCGTTATGGCGGGGTTCACCTACGAGCAGTACTTC. Its protein is CASSPVMAGFTYEQYF.

V and J are TRBV11-1 and TRBJ2-2, with 8 positions matching TRBD2. This CDR3 comprises 15 residues. V was pared by 5 bases and J by 6 bases, with 8 bases of the junction left unmatched. Germline V gene sequence: CDR1 SGHAT, CDR2 FQDESV (reference sequence). The CDR3 coding sequence is TGTGCCAGCAGCAAAAGCGGGAGTATATCCGGGGAGCTGTTTTTT. This codes for CASSKSGSISGELFF.

This chain joins TRBV18 and TRBJ2-1; 9 positions agree with TRBD1. This CDR3 is built from 14 residues. Unmatched junction bases numbered 4, after V lost 3 bases and J lost 7 bases. CDR1 KGHSH and CDR2 LQKENI come from the germline V gene. The CDR3 DNA is TGTGCCAGCTCACCCGGGACAGGGCCAAATGAGCAGTTCTTC. It codes for CASSPGTGPNEQFF.

V and J are TRBV6-1 and TRBJ1-1, with D tentatively TRBD1 (6 bases). The CDR3 is made up of 15 amino acids. Germline V gives CDR1 MNHNS, CDR2 SASEGT. Trimming took off 2 bases at V and 1 base at J, with 11 bases between the two ends. DNA of the CDR3: TGTGCCAGCAGTGAAACGTGGACAGCGAACACTGAAGCTTTCTTT. Its translation: CASSETWTANTEAFF.

The chain combines TRBV5-8 with TRBJ2-3; possibly TRBD2 for D (6 bases). With 1 base removed from V and 7 bases from J, the gap between germline ends came to 22 bases. CDR3 length: 17 residues. CDR1 is SGHTS, CDR2 YDEGEE, per germline. The CDR3 is CASSLMASAKPEHTQYF. The CDR3 nucleotides are TGTGCCAGCAGCTTGATGGCTAGCGCCAAACCTGAACATACGCAGTATTTT. The complete variable domain, with remaining parts taken from reference TRBV5-8 and TRBJ2-3, reads EAGVTQSPTHLIKTRGQQATLRCSPISGHTSVYWYQQALGLGLQFLLWYDEGEERNRGNFPPRFSGRQFPNYSSELNVNALELEDSALYLCASSLMASAKPEHTQYFGPGTRLTVL.

The chain combines TRBV2 with TRBJ1-4; 9 bases match TRBD1. Germline V gene lookup returns CDR1 SNHLY and CDR2 FYNNEI. J was trimmed by 5 bases and V by 4 bases; bases with no gene match: 5. The CDR3 has 15 residues. The CDR3 protein is CASSVLGQGNEKLFF. CDR3 coding DNA: TGTGCCAGCAGTGTCCTCGGACAGGGGAATGAAAAACTGTTTTTT.

The J gene is TRBJ1-4, the V gene TRBV19, with 7 bases lining up with TRBD1. Germline V CDR1 and CDR2: LNHDA, SQIVND (reference sequence). This CDR3 is 15 amino acids long. After removal of 4 bases from V and 0 bases from J, the junction contained 2 bases not matched to a gene. This CDR3 is CASSRTGSTNEKLFF. The CDR3, as DNA: TGTGCCAGTAGTAGGACAGGCTCAACTAATGAAAAACTGTTTTTT.

CDR3 in amino acids: CASNPSGGARETQYF. DNA for the CDR3: TGTGCCAGCAACCCATCGGGGGGCGCACGGGAGACCCAGTACTTC. The genes are TRBV9 and TRBJ2-5; D may be TRBD2 (7 bases). Germline-derived CDR1 and CDR2 are SGDLS and YYNGEE. This CDR3 has 15 residues. V lost 6 bases and J 5 bases, leaving 20 bases between the germline ends.

The chain couples TRBV7-8 to TRBJ2-3; D call uncertain. Germline-derived CDR1 and CDR2 are SGHVS and FQNEAQ. V shed 4 bases and J shed 2 bases, with 10 bases lying between them. The CDR3 runs 14 residues. CDR3 region: CASSSDFITDTQYF. As DNA, the CDR3 is TGTGCCAGCAGCTCCGACTTCATCACAGATACGCAGTATTTT.

This clone has just one count. CDR3 bases: TGTGCCAGCAGTTTAGGCGGCCCTAGCTCCTACGAGCAGTACTTC. Protein product: CASSLGGPSSYEQYF. The V call is TRBV27, the J call TRBJ2-7; no firm D call. The CDR3 covers 15 residues. Trimming took off 2 bases at V and 0 bases at J, with 11 bases between the two ends. Looked up from germline, CDR1 is MNHEY and CDR2 is SMNVEV (reference sequence).

This clone was detected only a few times. The chain is built from TRBV3-1 (or the pseudogene TRBV3-2) and TRBJ2-5; D is undetermined. V was cut by 5 bases and J by 4 bases, with 14 bases left in between. The CDR3 loop spans 14 amino acids. Per the germline V gene, CDR1 is LGHDT and CDR2 is YNNKEL (reference sequence). The CDR3 nucleotides are TGTGCCAGCAGCGAAGGCACAACGGGAGAGACCCAGTACTTC. Its protein product is CASSEGTTGETQYF.